The 5 T cell receptor beta chains below were found in one sample sequenced in a study of blood T cells in healthy people across ages. With a J-beta primer mix and a sample-barcoded 5' primer, a second PCR ran about 7 to 12 cycles. TCRdb passed the 5' RACE reads through MiXCR, listing each CDR3 protein once. The data hold roughly 1.9 million distinct CDR3 sequences, with around 40% observed a single time. The source material was blood. The receptors were gathered from a human donor in good health.

The chain employs TRBV5-1 and TRBJ1-1; 9 bases line up with TRBD1. Germline lookup yields CDR1 SGHRS and CDR2 YFSETQ. The ends lost 4 bases at V and 3 bases at J; junction bases unmatched: 7. The CDR3 contains 15 residues. The CDR3 bases are TGCGCCAGCAGCCAGGGACAGGGAGCGTACACTGAAGCTTTCTTT. It yields the protein CASSQGQGAYTEAFF.

Only a few counts were recorded for this clonotype. This sequence joins TRBV15 and TRBJ1-2, with TRBD1 matching 7 bases. Trimming removed 8 bases from V and 3 bases from J; junction bases left unmatched: 6. The CDR3 length is 13 residues. The V gene's germline CDR1 is LNHNV and CDR2 YYDKDF (reference sequence). This CDR3 reads CATSDRRYYGYTF. CDR3 sequence (DNA): TGTGCCACCTCGGACAGGCGCTACTATGGCTACACCTTC.

J is TRBJ2-5 and V is TRBV25-1; a possible D gene is TRBD2 (6 bases). The V end was cut by 1 base, the J end by 5 bases, with 17 bases between. Germline V gene sequence: CDR1 MGHDK, CDR2 SYGVNS. CDR3 length: 16 amino acids. CDR3 sequence: CASSEWGQGAGETQYF. The CDR3 nucleotides read TGTGCCAGCAGTGAATGGGGTCAAGGTGCGGGGGAGACCCAGTACTTC.

The chain recombines TRBV4-3 with TRBJ2-3; D tentatively fits TRBD1 or TRBD2 (5 bases each). This CDR3 is 15 amino acids long. V dropped 0 bases and J dropped 9 bases, with 16 bases sitting between them. CDR1 LGHNA and CDR2 YSLEER come from the germline V gene. The CDR3: CASSQDSETRETQYF. The CDR3 nucleotides read TGCGCCAGCAGCCAAGATTCCGAGACCAGGGAGACGCAGTATTTT.

The V call is TRBV7-2, the J call TRBJ2-6; D is perhaps TRBD1 (5 bases). Trimming stripped 2 bases from V and 0 bases from J, with 14 bases between. Germline-derived CDR1 and CDR2 are SGHTA and FQGNSA. This CDR3 has 18 amino acids. The CDR3 nucleotides are TGTGCCAGCAGCTTATTGTCAGGGATTCTCTCTGGGGCCAACGTCCTGACTTTC. Its translation is CASSLLSGILSGANVLTF. Full variable domain (remainder filled in from reference TRBV7-2 and TRBJ2-6): GAGVSQSPSNKVTEKGKDVELRCDPISGHTALYWYRQSLGQGLEFLIYFQGNSAPDKSGLPSDRFSAERTGGSVSTLTIQRTQQEDSAVYLCASSLLSGILSGANVLTFGAGSRLTVL.